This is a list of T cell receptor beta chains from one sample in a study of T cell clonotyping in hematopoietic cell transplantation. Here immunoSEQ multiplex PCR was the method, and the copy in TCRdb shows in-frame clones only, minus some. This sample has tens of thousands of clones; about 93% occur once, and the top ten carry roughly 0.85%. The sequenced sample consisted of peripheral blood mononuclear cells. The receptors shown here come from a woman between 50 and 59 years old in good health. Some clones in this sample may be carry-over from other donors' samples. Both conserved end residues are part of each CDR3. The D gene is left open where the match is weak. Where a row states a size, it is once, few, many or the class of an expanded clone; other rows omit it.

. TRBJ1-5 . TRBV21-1 CASLKLRGHFSNQPQHF TGTGCCAGCCTAAAACTCCGGGGACACTTCAGCAATCAGCCCCAGCATTTT
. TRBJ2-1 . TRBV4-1 CASSPGGYNEQFF TGCGCCAGCAGCCCCGGCGGTTACAATGAGCAGTTCTTC
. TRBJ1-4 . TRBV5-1 CASSFGGEAEKLFF TGCGCCAGCAGCTTCGGGGGGGAGGCTGAAAAACTGTTTTTT
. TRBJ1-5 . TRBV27 CASSPKMVYQPQHF TGTGCCAGCAGTCCCAAAATGGTCTATCAGCCCCAGCATTTT
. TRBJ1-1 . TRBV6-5 CASSYSGEETEAFF TGTGCCAGCAGTTACTCAGGGGAAGAGACTGAAGCTTTCTTT
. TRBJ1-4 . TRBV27 CASSLQGFGEKLFF TGTGCCAGCAGTTTACAGGGGTTCGGTGAAAAACTGTTTTTT
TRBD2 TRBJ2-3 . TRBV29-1 CSVDGGGPTDTQYF TGCAGCGTTGACGGCGGGGGGCCCACAGATACGCAGTATTTT
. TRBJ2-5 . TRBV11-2 CASSRWGPKETQYF TGTGCCAGCAGTCGTTGGGGGCCTAAGGAGACCCAGTACTTC
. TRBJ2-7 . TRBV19 CASSINPGPRDGQYF TGTGCCAGTAGTATCAACCCAGGGCCTCGCGATGGGCAGTACTTC
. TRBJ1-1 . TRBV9 CASSVQAGELTEAFF TGTGCCAGCAGCGTACAGGCAGGGGAACTCACTGAAGCTTTCTTT
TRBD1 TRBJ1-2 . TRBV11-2 CASSRTGNYGYTF TGTGCCAGCAGCCGGACAGGGAACTATGGCTACACCTTC
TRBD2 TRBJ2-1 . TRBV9 CASSPGLAGAQLNEQFF TGTGCCAGCAGCCCCGGACTAGCGGGGGCCCAATTGAATGAGCAGTTCTTC
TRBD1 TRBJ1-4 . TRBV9 CASSVGVGQGNEKLFF TGTGCTAGCAGCGTAGGTGTCGGACAGGGTAATGAAAAACTGTTTTTT
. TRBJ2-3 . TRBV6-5 CASSYSRTTDTQYF TGTGCCAGCAGTTACTCCCGGACTACAGATACGCAGTATTTT
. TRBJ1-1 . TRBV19 CASSIVVENTEAFF TGTGCCAGTAGTATAGTAGTGGAGAACACTGAAGCTTTCTTT
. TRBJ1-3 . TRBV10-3 CATRRDNNSGNTIYF TGTGCCACCCGCCGGGACAACAACTCTGGAAACACCATATATTTT
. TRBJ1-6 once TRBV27 CASSLVSPLHF TGTGCCAGCAGTTTGGTCTCACCCCTCCACTTT
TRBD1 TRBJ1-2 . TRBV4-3 CASSRTQGTNYGYTF TGCGCCAGCAGCCGCACACAGGGGACTAACTATGGCTACACCTTC
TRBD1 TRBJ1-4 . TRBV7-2 CASSLAIWQGEEKLFF TGTGCCAGCAGCTTAGCGATATGGCAGGGGGAAGAAAAACTGTTTTTT
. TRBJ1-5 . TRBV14 CASSQAMVSQPQHF TGTGCCAGCAGCCAGGCCATGGTGAGTCAGCCCCAGCATTTT